This TCR beta chain was recovered during a study of neurological immune-mediated disorders. Study summary: A relapsing-remitting course was seen in about 90% of the roughly 34 multiple sclerosis patients and a secondary progressive course in 3.

In this sample, this clonotype turned up many times. From 2 million PBMCs stored at -80 C, the unsorted libraries were generated. V was pared by 3 bases and J by 9 bases, with 14 bases between. Germline CDR1 SGHRS, CDR2 YFSETQ. The CDR3 sequence is 13 residues long. The output of every sequencing run, over 160 million TCR-beta sequences, came from 15-18 subjects. TCRdb redid the calling of the 5' RACE reads with MiXCR, one entry per CDR3 protein. The sample yields over 60,000 distinct CDR3 sequences, under 5.5% seen once. The chain couples TRBV5-1 to TRBJ2-3; possible D gene TRBD1, 6 bases. The clonotype comes from a woman between 50 and 59 years old with multiple sclerosis. Sequenced: PBMCs. The CDR3 is CASSSQGSGTQYF. CDR3 nucleotides: TGCGCCAGCAGCTCGCAGGGGTCAGGCACGCAGTATTTT.